A selection of T cell receptor beta chains follows, all from one sample in a study of blood T cell repertoires in COVID-19. Profiled with immunoSEQ multiplex PCR; TCRdb holds only in-frame clones, not every one. The table has over 250,000 clones, 83% seen once. The specimen sequenced was peripheral blood. The source of these receptors is a woman in her forties or fifties who had recovered from COVID-19. Both conserved end residues are part of each CDR3. The D gene is left open where the match is weak. Expanded clones are given a class, and other clones once, few, many or no size at all.

v_gene: TRBV25-1
d_gene: TRBD1
abundance: -
j_gene: TRBJ2-7
CDR3nt: TGTGCCAGCAGTTCTCCCGGGACAGGGTACGGGAATACCTACGAGCAGTACTTC
CDR3aa: CASSSPGTGYGNTYEQYF

v_gene: TRBV11-3
d_gene: -
abundance: -
j_gene: TRBJ1-1
CDR3nt: TGTGCCAGCAGCTCCAGGGAAGTGGGGACTGAAGCTTTCTTT
CDR3aa: CASSSREVGTEAFF

v_gene: TRBV24-1
d_gene: TRBD1
abundance: -
j_gene: TRBJ1-4
CDR3nt: TGTGCCACCAGAAATCCGGGACAGGGGGCATTGAATGAAAAACTGTTTTTT
CDR3aa: CATRNPGQGALNEKLFF

v_gene: TRBV5-4
d_gene: TRBD2
abundance: -
j_gene: TRBJ2-1
CDR3nt: TGTGCCAGCAGCTCACTAGCGGGAGGGAACTACAATGAGCAGTTCTTC
CDR3aa: CASSSLAGGNYNEQFF

v_gene: TRBV28
d_gene: -
abundance: -
j_gene: TRBJ2-5
CDR3nt: TGTGCCAGCAGTTGGGGGGGCGCTATGTCAGAGACCCAGTACTTC
CDR3aa: CASSWGGAMSETQYF

v_gene: TRBV11-1
d_gene: -
abundance: -
j_gene: TRBJ2-3
CDR3nt: TGTGCCAGCAGCTCAAGTTTGGGACTTACCACAGATACGCAGTATTTT
CDR3aa: CASSSSLGLTTDTQYF

v_gene: TRBV21-1
d_gene: -
abundance: once
j_gene: TRBJ2-7
CDR3nt: TGTGCCAGCAGCAAAGGACAGGTCCGAAATAAACCGCTCTACGAGCAGTACTTC
CDR3aa: CASSKGQVRNKPLYEQYF

v_gene: TRBV10-3
d_gene: -
abundance: -
j_gene: TRBJ1-5
CDR3nt: TGTGCCATCAGTGAGTCGTCGGACTCCAACCAGCCCCAGCATTTT
CDR3aa: CAISESSDSNQPQHF

v_gene: TRBV2
d_gene: -
abundance: -
j_gene: TRBJ1-1
CDR3nt: TGTGCCAGCAGCCCTTACAGGGAGAACACTGAAGCTTTCTTT
CDR3aa: CASSPYRENTEAFF

v_gene: TRBV27
d_gene: -
abundance: few
j_gene: TRBJ1-6
CDR3nt: TGTGCCAGCAGTTTAGGAGGACAGAGTTATAATTCACCCCTCCACTTT
CDR3aa: CASSLGGQSYNSPLHF

v_gene: TRBV10-3
d_gene: TRBD2
abundance: -
j_gene: TRBJ2-3
CDR3nt: TGTGCCATCAGTGAAAAGACTAGCTCCACCACAGATACGCAGTATTTT
CDR3aa: CAISEKTSSTTDTQYF

v_gene: TRBV5-5
d_gene: -
abundance: -
j_gene: TRBJ1-2
CDR3nt: TGTGCCAGCAGCTTGGATAATTACAGGGTAGCTGTGGATGATGGCTACACCTTC
CDR3aa: CASSLDNYRVAVDDGYTF

v_gene: TRBV28
d_gene: -
abundance: -
j_gene: TRBJ2-3
CDR3nt: TGTGCCAGCGGGGGACACGGCACAGATACGCAGTATTTT
CDR3aa: CASGGHGTDTQYF

v_gene: TRBV18
d_gene: -
abundance: -
j_gene: TRBJ2-5
CDR3nt: TGTGCCAGCTCACCACCAGCTCTAGCAAAAGAGACCCAGTACTTC
CDR3aa: CASSPPALAKETQYF

v_gene: TRBV6-5
d_gene: -
abundance: -
j_gene: TRBJ1-5
CDR3nt: TGTGCCAGCAGCCGGGCGGGGGATGGCAATCAGCCCCAGCATTTT
CDR3aa: CASSRAGDGNQPQHF

v_gene: TRBV2
d_gene: TRBD1
abundance: -
j_gene: TRBJ1-1
CDR3nt: TGTGCCAGCAGGAAAGACAGGGGCACTGAAGCTTTCTTT
CDR3aa: CASRKDRGTEAFF

v_gene: TRBV11-1
d_gene: TRBD2
abundance: few
j_gene: TRBJ2-3
CDR3nt: TGTGCCAGCAGTATAGGGACTAGCAGCACAGATACGCAGTATTTT
CDR3aa: CASSIGTSSTDTQYF

v_gene: TRBV30
d_gene: -
abundance: -
j_gene: TRBJ1-5
CDR3nt: TGTGCCTGGAATATCCAGGCCGAGCCCCAGCATTTT
CDR3aa: CAWNIQAEPQHF

v_gene: TRBV28
d_gene: -
abundance: -
j_gene: TRBJ1-3
CDR3nt: TGTGCCAGCAGCAAAGCGGGGACTTCTGGAAACACCATATATTTT
CDR3aa: CASSKAGTSGNTIYF

v_gene: TRBV2
d_gene: -
abundance: -
j_gene: TRBJ1-5
CDR3nt: TGTGCCAGCAGTGATTACAGGGTAAATCAGCCCCAGCATTTT
CDR3aa: CASSDYRVNQPQHF

v_gene: TRBV29-1
d_gene: TRBD2
abundance: -
j_gene: TRBJ2-3
CDR3nt: TGCAGCGAGGTAGCGGGAGGAGATACGCAGTATTTT
CDR3aa: CSEVAGGDTQYF

v_gene: TRBV10-3
d_gene: -
abundance: -
j_gene: TRBJ2-7
CDR3nt: TGTGCCATCAGTGGTAATCCAGGGGTGGGGGAGCAGTACTTC
CDR3aa: CAISGNPGVGEQYF

v_gene: TRBV3-1/TRBV3-2
d_gene: TRBD1
abundance: -
j_gene: TRBJ2-7
CDR3nt: TGTGCCAGCAGCCACCTGGACAGGGTTTGGGAGCAGTACTTC
CDR3aa: CASSHLDRVWEQYF

v_gene: TRBV19
d_gene: -
abundance: -
j_gene: TRBJ1-2
CDR3nt: TGTGCCAGTAACGAACAGACCAACTATGGCTACACCTTC
CDR3aa: CASNEQTNYGYTF

v_gene: TRBV5-8
d_gene: -
abundance: -
j_gene: TRBJ2-3
CDR3nt: TGTGCCAGCAGCCGCCAGGCGTTCCACACAGATACGCAGTATTTT
CDR3aa: CASSRQAFHTDTQYF

v_gene: TRBV7-2
d_gene: -
abundance: -
j_gene: TRBJ1-1
CDR3nt: TGTGCCAGCAGCTTCCAGGGGAACACTGAAGCTTTCTTT
CDR3aa: CASSFQGNTEAFF

v_gene: TRBV7-3
d_gene: -
abundance: -
j_gene: TRBJ2-7
CDR3nt: TGTGCCAAGATCGCCAATCAGGACAGCCTAAGAGCCTACGAGCAGTACTTC
CDR3aa: CAKIANQDSLRAYEQYF

v_gene: TRBV7-3
d_gene: TRBD1
abundance: -
j_gene: TRBJ2-7
CDR3nt: TGTGCCAGCAGCTCAAGACAGGGGGCCTCCTACGAGCAGTACTTC
CDR3aa: CASSSRQGASYEQYF

v_gene: TRBV27
d_gene: -
abundance: few
j_gene: TRBJ1-5
CDR3nt: TGTGCCAGCAGTTTCGGCGGTGAGCAGCCCCAGCATTTT
CDR3aa: CASSFGGEQPQHF

v_gene: TRBV19
d_gene: TRBD1
abundance: -
j_gene: TRBJ2-7
CDR3nt: TGTGCCAGCGGCAGGGGGCTTGGGTCCTACGAGCAGTACTTC
CDR3aa: CASGRGLGSYEQYF

v_gene: TRBV15
d_gene: -
abundance: -
j_gene: TRBJ1-5
CDR3nt: TGTGCCACCAGCAGAGATCAATGGGACATGATACAGCCCCAGCATTTT
CDR3aa: CATSRDQWDMIQPQHF

v_gene: TRBV27
d_gene: TRBD1
abundance: -
j_gene: TRBJ1-2
CDR3nt: TGTGCCAGCAGTGAAACAGGGGGGAATGGCTACACCTTC
CDR3aa: CASSETGGNGYTF

v_gene: TRBV29-1
d_gene: -
abundance: -
j_gene: TRBJ1-1
CDR3nt: TGCAGCGTTGTGGGAGGGGCGGTGGGAGCTTTCTTT
CDR3aa: CSVVGGAVGAFF

v_gene: TRBV19
d_gene: -
abundance: -
j_gene: TRBJ2-1
CDR3nt: TGTGCCAGTAGTCTGGCAAACTACAATGAGCAGTTCTTC
CDR3aa: CASSLANYNEQFF

v_gene: TRBV6-2/TRBV6-3
d_gene: TRBD1
abundance: -
j_gene: TRBJ1-5
CDR3nt: TGTGCCAGCAGTTACCAGGACAGGTTGAATCAGCCCCAGCATTTT
CDR3aa: CASSYQDRLNQPQHF

v_gene: TRBV5-1
d_gene: TRBD1
abundance: few
j_gene: TRBJ2-7
CDR3nt: TGCGCCAGCAGCGACGGGACAGGCCAAGGCGAGCAGTACTTC
CDR3aa: CASSDGTGQGEQYF

v_gene: TRBV3-1/TRBV3-2
d_gene: -
abundance: -
j_gene: TRBJ2-7
CDR3nt: TGTGCCAGCAGCCAAGATGAGGCGGGGACCTACGAGCAGTACTTC
CDR3aa: CASSQDEAGTYEQYF

v_gene: TRBV6-5
d_gene: -
abundance: -
j_gene: TRBJ2-1
CDR3nt: TGTGCCAGCAGAGCACTAGGTGGGTCCTACAATGAGCAGTTCTTC
CDR3aa: CASRALGGSYNEQFF

v_gene: TRBV15
d_gene: -
abundance: -
j_gene: TRBJ2-5
CDR3nt: TGTGCCACCAGCAGAGATCGGTTTCCGATCCAGTACTTC
CDR3aa: CATSRDRFPIQYF

v_gene: TRBV2
d_gene: -
abundance: -
j_gene: TRBJ2-7
CDR3nt: TGTGCCAGCAGTACCATGGGGGGCTACGAGCAGTACTTC
CDR3aa: CASSTMGGYEQYF

v_gene: TRBV6-5
d_gene: TRBD1
abundance: -
j_gene: TRBJ2-2
CDR3nt: TGTGCTTCGCTGCTGGGACAGCTGAACACCGGGGAGCTGTTTTTT
CDR3aa: CASLLGQLNTGELFF

v_gene: TRBV5-8
d_gene: -
abundance: -
j_gene: TRBJ2-5
CDR3nt: TGTGCCAGCAGCTTGGGGATAAGGGGAGAGACCCAGTACTTC
CDR3aa: CASSLGIRGETQYF

v_gene: TRBV7-3
d_gene: -
abundance: -
j_gene: TRBJ2-1
CDR3nt: TGTGCCAGCAGCAAGTCAAGTAGTAGCTCCTACAATGAGCAGTTCTTC
CDR3aa: CASSKSSSSSYNEQFF

v_gene: TRBV28
d_gene: -
abundance: few
j_gene: TRBJ2-7
CDR3nt: TGTGCCAGCAGCCCCCGACAGAAGATCTCCTACGAGCAGTACTTC
CDR3aa: CASSPRQKISYEQYF

v_gene: TRBV15
d_gene: -
abundance: many
j_gene: TRBJ2-3
CDR3nt: TGTGCCACCAGCAGAGATTCTGGGGGGGCCCTAGACACAGATACGCAGTATTTT
CDR3aa: CATSRDSGGALDTDTQYF

v_gene: TRBV4-3
d_gene: TRBD2
abundance: -
j_gene: TRBJ2-3
CDR3nt: TGCGCCAGCAGCCAAGGTTCGCTAGCGGGAGTCCCTGGCACAGATACGCAGTATTTT
CDR3aa: CASSQGSLAGVPGTDTQYF

v_gene: TRBV18
d_gene: -
abundance: -
j_gene: TRBJ2-3
CDR3nt: TGTGCCAGCTCACCCGAGGGAAGGGTAGATACGCAGTATTTT
CDR3aa: CASSPEGRVDTQYF

v_gene: TRBV5-4
d_gene: -
abundance: -
j_gene: TRBJ2-5
CDR3nt: TGTGCCAGCAGCTTGCCCACTCTGACTGCGGTAGAAGAGACCCAGTACTTC
CDR3aa: CASSLPTLTAVEETQYF

v_gene: TRBV2
d_gene: TRBD1
abundance: few
j_gene: TRBJ1-5
CDR3nt: TGTGCCAGCAGGGACAGGGGAAGCAATCAGCCCCAGCATTTT
CDR3aa: CASRDRGSNQPQHF

v_gene: TRBV12-3/TRBV12-4
d_gene: TRBD1
abundance: -
j_gene: TRBJ2-5
CDR3nt: TGTGCCAGCAAGGGGACAGTCCAAGAGACCCAGTACTTC
CDR3aa: CASKGTVQETQYF

v_gene: TRBV7-3
d_gene: -
abundance: few
j_gene: TRBJ1-1
CDR3nt: TGTGCCAGCAGCTTAACTCCCACGGACACTGAAGCTTTCTTT
CDR3aa: CASSLTPTDTEAFF

v_gene: TRBV15
d_gene: -
abundance: -
j_gene: TRBJ2-2
CDR3nt: TGTGCCACCAGCAGGGACAGTTCTTCCGGGGAGCTGTTTTTT
CDR3aa: CATSRDSSSGELFF

v_gene: TRBV6-2/TRBV6-3
d_gene: TRBD1
abundance: -
j_gene: TRBJ1-2
CDR3nt: TGTGCCAGCAGTTTGACAGGGGGCGTCTCCTTCGGCTACACCTTC
CDR3aa: CASSLTGGVSFGYTF

v_gene: TRBV3-1/TRBV3-2
d_gene: -
abundance: -
j_gene: TRBJ2-7
CDR3nt: TGTGCCAGCAGCCGACTAGTAGGGGCCGAGCAGTACTTC
CDR3aa: CASSRLVGAEQYF

v_gene: TRBV10-2
d_gene: -
abundance: -
j_gene: TRBJ1-1
CDR3nt: TGCGCCAGCAGTGAGAATTTCTCCGGGGGAGCTTTCTTT
CDR3aa: CASSENFSGGAFF

v_gene: TRBV13
d_gene: TRBD2
abundance: -
j_gene: TRBJ2-5
CDR3nt: TGTGCCAGCAGCTCATGGCGGGGGGAGATACAAGAGACCCAGTACTTC
CDR3aa: CASSSWRGEIQETQYF

v_gene: TRBV5-1
d_gene: TRBD1
abundance: -
j_gene: TRBJ2-7
CDR3nt: TGCGCCAGCAGCTTGCTGTTTCTGGGACAGGGATACGAGCAGTACTTC
CDR3aa: CASSLLFLGQGYEQYF